The 15 T cell receptor beta chains presented below share a single source sample, sequenced in a study of blood T cell repertoires in COVID-19. Assay: immunoSEQ multiplex PCR; the TCRdb copy retains only in-frame clones and omits some. The sample contains around 150,000 clones, about 88% of which appear only once. The specimen sequenced was peripheral blood. The source of these receptors is a man aged 60-69 years with active or convalescent COVID-19.

The gene calls are TRBV6-5 and TRBJ1-2; TRBD1 agrees at 9 bases. V was clipped by 3 bases and J by 2 bases; unmatched bases: 4. There are 15 residues in the CDR3. CDR1 and CDR2 (germline): MNHEY, SVGAGI. CDR3 bases: TGTGCCAGCAGTTATGTGACAGGGGGAAACTATGGCTACACCTTC. Amino acids: CASSYVTGGNYGYTF.

The V gene is TRBV27, the J gene TRBJ1-5; the D gene is possibly TRBD1 (6 bases). CDR3 length: 16 residues. Germline V gene sequence: CDR1 MNHEY, CDR2 SMNVEV (reference sequence). V gave up 6 bases and J gave up 7 bases, with 22 bases separating them. CDR3 protein: CASSDRSSVGGQPQHF. Written as DNA, the CDR3 is TGTGCCAGCAGCGACCGTTCCTCAGTAGGGGGACAGCCCCAGCATTTT.

V is TRBV9 and J is TRBJ2-5, with 7 bases identical to TRBD1. This CDR3 region has 16 residues. The germline V gene has CDR1 SGDLS and CDR2 YYNGEE. Losses at the gene ends were 0 bases for V and 4 bases for J; bases not matched to a gene: 9. CDR3 residues: CASSVGNRGILETQYF. CDR3 nucleotides: TGTGCCAGCAGCGTAGGTAACAGGGGAATATTAGAGACCCAGTACTTC. Based on the CDR3 plus reference TRBV9 and TRBJ2-5, the full variable domain is DSGVTQTPKHLITATGQRVTLRCSPRSGDLSVYWYQQSLDQGLQFLIQYYNGEERAKGNILERFSAQQFPDLHSELNLSSLELGDSALYFCASSVGNRGILETQYFGPGTRLLVL.

V usage is TRBV11-2 and J usage is TRBJ1-2; 8 positions agree with TRBD1. The CDR3 consists of 13 residues. Per the germline V gene, CDR1 is SGHAT and CDR2 is FQNNGV. V shed 1 base, J shed 6 bases, and the junction held 1 base outside the gene matches. For the CDR3, the DNA is TGTGCCAGCAGCTTAGCGACAGGGGATGGCTACACCTTC. It encodes CASSLATGDGYTF.

This chain uses TRBV5-1 with TRBJ2-3; D might be TRBD2 (6 bases). With 3 bases removed from V and 0 bases from J, the gap between germline ends came to 14 bases. The CDR3 is made up of 16 amino acids. In germline, CDR1 is SGHRS, CDR2 YFSETQ. The CDR3, as DNA: TGCGCCAGCAGCTCGGGGGTTCGTCTTAGCACAGATACGCAGTATTTT. It translates to CASSSGVRLSTDTQYF.

The chain links TRBV29-1 to TRBJ2-1; 10 bases are shared with TRBD2. Germline V gene sequence: CDR1 SQVTM, CDR2 ANQGSEA. Unmatched junction bases numbered 7, after V lost 3 bases and J lost 8 bases. The CDR3 spans 14 residues. In DNA, the CDR3 is TGCAGCGTTGACGCGAGCGGGAGGGGACATGAGCAGTTCTTC. Its protein is CSVDASGRGHEQFF.

This chain joins TRBV18 and TRBJ1-5; D is unresolved. Germline-derived CDR1 and CDR2 are KGHSH and LQKENI. Trimming shortened V by 2 bases and J by 7 bases, and 12 bases separated the two germline ends. The CDR3 covers 14 residues. The CDR3: CASSPVSGEQPQHF. As DNA, the CDR3 is TGTGCCAGCTCACCAGTGAGCGGGGAGCAGCCCCAGCATTTT. The full variable domain, in which reference TRBV18 and TRBJ1-5 provide the parts outside the CDR3, is NAGVMQNPRHLVRRRGQEARLRCSPMKGHSHVYWYRQLPEEGLKFMVYLQKENIIDESGMPKERFSAEFPKEGPSILRIQQVVRGDSAAYFCASSPVSGEQPQHFGDGTRLSIL.

This chain links TRBV20-1 with TRBJ2-5; TRBD2 matches 12 bases. Germline CDR1 is DFQATT and CDR2 is SNEGSKA (reference sequence). Losses at the gene ends were 3 bases for V and 5 bases for J; bases not matched to a gene: 7. The CDR3 length is 15 residues. CDR3 amino acids: CSASLASGRAETQYF. The CDR3 region has the DNA TGCAGTGCTAGTCTCGCTAGCGGGAGGGCGGAGACCCAGTACTTC.

A remark on this clone: The same CDR3 can be traced to other DNA sequences in this sample. The genes are TRBV7-9 and TRBJ1-4; the D gene is possibly TRBD1 (5 bases). The CDR3 has 14 residues. CDR1 SEHNR and CDR2 FQNEAQ come from the germline V gene (reference sequence). V lost 3 bases and J lost 7, with 12 bases in between. The CDR3 protein is CASSLSGGGEKLFF. The CDR3 coding sequence is TGTGCCAGCAGCTTGTCCGGGGGTGGTGAAAAACTGTTTTTT.

The chain links TRBV6-5 to TRBJ1-1; 8 positions match TRBD1. V shed 8 bases, J shed 4 bases, and the junction held 9 bases outside the gene matches. Germline-derived CDR1 and CDR2 are MNHEY and SVGAGI. The CDR3 covers 14 residues. The CDR3 region is CASRTTGGGTEAFF. CDR3 DNA: TGTGCCAGCCGAACCACAGGGGGAGGCACTGAAGCTTTCTTT.

This clone was detected a few times. The chain carries TRBV28 and TRBJ1-1, with a tentative D call TRBD1 (5 bases). The CDR3 runs 14 residues. CDR1 and CDR2 from the germline V gene are MDHEN and SYDVKM. Trimming removed 2 bases at V and 5 bases at J, with 12 bases between. The CDR3 protein is CASSLGARWTEAFF. In DNA, the CDR3 is TGTGCCAGCAGTTTAGGGGCAAGGTGGACTGAAGCTTTCTTT. The entire variable domain, with the rest obtained from reference TRBV28 and TRBJ1-1, is as follows: DVKVTQSSRYLVKRTGEKVFLECVQDMDHENMFWYRQDPGLGLRLIYFSYDVKMKEKGDIPEGYSVSREKKERFSLILESASTNQTSMYLCASSLGARWTEAFFGQGTRLTVV.

This clone appeared a single time. This sequence joins TRBV5-8 and TRBJ2-2; 7 bases match TRBD1. Trimming removed 5 bases from V and 2 bases from J; junction bases left unmatched: 6. The CDR3 has 15 amino acids. Germline values: CDR1 SGHTS, CDR2 YDEGEE. The CDR3 reads CASRYGTANTGELFF. CDR3 sequence (DNA): TGTGCCAGCAGATATGGGACAGCTAACACCGGGGAGCTGTTTTTT. Full variable domain (remainder filled in from reference TRBV5-8 and TRBJ2-2): EAGVTQSPTHLIKTRGQQATLRCSPISGHTSVYWYQQALGLGLQFLLWYDEGEERNRGNFPPRFSGRQFPNYSSELNVNALELEDSALYLCASRYGTANTGELFFGEGSRLTVL.

Details on this clone: Different DNA sequences within this sample yield the same CDR3. This chain uses TRBV20-1 with TRBJ2-7; perhaps TRBD2 as D (5 bases). The V and J ends lost 5 bases and 4 bases respectively, with 9 bases between them. The CDR3 loop spans 11 amino acids. Germline assignment: CDR1 DFQATT and CDR2 SNEGSKA (reference sequence). In DNA, the CDR3 is TGCAGTGCTTCTCGAGGGTACGAGCAGTACTTC. Its protein product is CSASRGYEQYF.

V gene TRBV7-8 combines with J gene TRBJ1-5; D is ambiguous. This CDR3 contains 13 residues. V lost 1 base, J lost 3 bases, and 4 bases lay in between. Germline lookup yields CDR1 SGHVS and CDR2 FQNEAQ. CDR3 nucleotides: TGTGCCAGCAGCTTAGATTACAATCAGCCCCAGCATTTT. Its translation: CASSLDYNQPQHF. The complete variable domain, with remaining parts taken from reference TRBV7-8 and TRBJ1-5, reads GAGVSQSPRYKVAKRGQDVALRCDPISGHVSLFWYQQALGQGPEFLTYFQNEAQLDKSGLPSDRFFAERPEGSVSTLKIQRTQQEDSAVYLCASSLDYNQPQHFGDGTRLSIL.

V gene TRBV19 combines with J gene TRBJ2-1, with 11 bases matching TRBD2. The CDR3 runs to 13 residues. In germline, CDR1 is LNHDA, CDR2 SQIVND (reference sequence). J gave up 6 bases and V 6 bases, and 1 base lay outside the gene matches. In DNA, the CDR3 is TGTGCCAGTAGAGGACTAGCGGGCAATGAGCAGTTCTTC. The encoded protein is CASRGLAGNEQFF.